Sequencing of this TCR beta chain was carried out in a study of CD8 T cells in ankylosing spondylitis. The study, taken as a whole, reports: What seemed typical of ankylosing spondylitis blood was a TCR beta motif built from 7 or 8 highly homologous variants.

As concerns this clonotype: The antigen remains unidentified.

Making the TCR beta libraries involved quantitative 5'-RACE with molecular barcodes. One entry per CDR3 protein results from TCRdb running MiXCR on the 5' RACE reads. The sample lists about 160,000 distinct CDR3 sequences, 9.8% occurring once. What was sequenced was blood, either unsorted or a sorted T cell fraction (not recorded which). The TCR was taken from a female donor with ankylosing spondylitis or in good health (not recorded which).

The CDR3 here is CASSVDSSNTGELFF. Here the CDR3 DNA reads TGTGCCAGCAGCGTAGATAGTAGTAACACCGGGGAGCTGTTTTTT. The chain employs TRBV9 and TRBJ2-2; D is uncertain. CDR3 length: 15 amino acids. The ends were cut back, 0 bases at V and 2 bases at J, with 8 bases in the middle. CDR1 is SGDLS and CDR2 is YYNGEE in the germline V gene.